This TCR beta chain was obtained from a study of blood T cells in healthy people across ages. The study, taken as a whole, reports: Researchers judged that diversity estimates from one million T cells fell short of true values. Possibly confounding the expanded clonotype changes was the fact that donor CMV status was unknown. Higher diversity, along with more naive CD4+ cells, distinguished long-lived donors from aged donors.

The authors extracted at least 5.5 micrograms of total RNA per sample. Together with a sample-barcoded 5' primer, a J-beta primer mix was included in a second PCR lasting roughly 6 to 12 cycles. MiXCR, run by TCRdb on the 5' RACE reads, gives a single entry per CDR3 protein. The sample holds 630,000 or so distinct CDR3 sequences, roughly 32% seen once. This CDR3 comprises 15 residues. The germline V gene has CDR1 MNHEY and CDR2 SMNVEV (reference sequence). In the case of this clonotype: Antigen: not known.

The chain has TRBV27 and TRBJ2-4; 8 bases fit TRBD2. The J call may be wrong; the DNA end is better matched by TRBJ2-7. The sample comprised blood. This TCR was recovered from a woman of 80 years or more in good health. Here the CDR3 DNA reads TGTGCCAGCAGTTTACGAGCGGGAGCCTCCTACGAGCAGTACTTC. It yields the protein CASSLRAGASYEQYF.